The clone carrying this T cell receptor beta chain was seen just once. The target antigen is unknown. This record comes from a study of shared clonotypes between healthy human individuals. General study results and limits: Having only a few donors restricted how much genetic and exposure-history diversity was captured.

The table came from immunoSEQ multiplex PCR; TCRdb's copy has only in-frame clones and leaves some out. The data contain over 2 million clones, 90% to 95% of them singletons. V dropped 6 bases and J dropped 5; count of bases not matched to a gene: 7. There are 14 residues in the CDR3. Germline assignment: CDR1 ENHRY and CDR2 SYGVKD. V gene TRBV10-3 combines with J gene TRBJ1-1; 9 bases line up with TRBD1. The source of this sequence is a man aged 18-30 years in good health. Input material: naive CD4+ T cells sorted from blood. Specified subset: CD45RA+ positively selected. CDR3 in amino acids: CAIRSQGALTEAFF. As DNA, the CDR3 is TGTGCCATCAGGTCACAGGGGGCGCTTACTGAAGCTTTCTTT.